Reported below is one T cell receptor beta chain. This clone was recorded only once. Its antigen is not yet known. Per-base quality was not reported, and no clone a single base away is much larger than it. This specimen belongs to a study of blood T cell repertoires in COVID-19 (dated by TCRdb to 2020 to 2022). Describing the broader study: Samples from collaborators originated in the United States, Italy and Spain and spanned both the acute and convalescent phases of COVID-19. A freely available public database, intended as a resource for researchers studying the immune response to SARS-CoV-2, is where the repertoires were released. Where available, HLA class I and class II types were taken from metadata supplied by the sample provider and were not determined by assay-based typing. Samples came from the ongoing ImmuneRACE study (first 160 participants) plus 1,254 subjects from 6 global collaborators. A de-identified subject ID, COVID-19 status, age in years and sex were almost always included in the sample metadata. The material from the prospective study consisted of cDNA or gDNA derived from T cells, B-cell-depleted T cells, or PBMCs. The dataset comprised deeply sampled blood TCRbeta repertoires from subjects exposed to, actively infected with, or recovered from COVID-19. Overall study results and their limits: The quantity of clinical and demographic metadata differed by source and by participant and was supplied without curation.

Spanning cysteine to phenylalanine, the CDR3 consists of 13 amino acids. Only the CDR3 portion is preserved as DNA: 39 bases, with reading frame beginning at the first base. CDR1 and CDR2 (SGHDT, YYEEEE) derive from the germline V gene. V and J lose 0 bases and 3 bases, and a span of 7 bases separates them. TCRbeta CDR3 regions were amplified from genomic DNA by means of the immunoSEQ Assay, a bias-controlled multiplex PCR. The study's processing was this. The number of nucleated cells in each sample was estimated by amplification of reference gene primers within the assay. Sequence reads were collapsed and filtered to measure the absolute abundance of every unique TCRbeta CDR3 rearrangement. For each sample, productive Simpson clonality was calculated as the square root of Simpson's diversity index across productive rearrangements. TCRdb stores this immuneACCESS table with in-frame sequences only. Part of the clones is absent; in the studies checked, under half of the shortfall reflects unresolved V genes, and no reason is known for the rest. V, J and clone size derive from that table, while D and trimming were established from the DNA sequence. Recorded for this sample are over 200,000 clones; 92% of them occurred a single time. The ten largest make up about 0.8% of the sample.

In Seattle, one collaborating source enrolled patients while the infection was active and tracked those patients longitudinally over the course of disease. Collaborating institutions collected whole blood in K2EDTA tubes following their own protocols. For TCRbeta analysis, collaborator samples were shipped as frozen whole blood, as isolated PBMCs, or as DNA extracted from either sample type. The rearranged chain carries TRBV5-6 and TRBJ2-7; confidence is insufficient to name the D gene. This sequence originates from a man aged 55-75 years with COVID-19, enrolled during active disease. Sequenced material: peripheral blood. The DNA is TGTGCCAGCAGCTTGGTAGAAAACTACGAGCAGTACTTC. Its protein product is CASSLVENYEQYF.